This T cell receptor beta chain came from a study of T cells in Graves' hyperthyroidism and ophthalmopathy. Whole-study results and caveats: Researchers report that a 13 V-J model separated ophthalmopathy from stable hyperthyroidism. Most expanded thyroid clonotypes above 0.001 also appeared in blood.

In its sample, this clonotype was seen many times. Its antigen is unidentified. It was RNA transcripts that yielded the amplified TCR beta CDR3 regions. The HTBI primer set served for first-round RT-PCR of the TCR CDR3. TCRdb used MiXCR to reprocess the multiplex PCR reads, holding one entry per CDR3 protein. The data show some 250,000 distinct CDR3 sequences, 13% to 15% seen once. Orbital computed tomography, thyroid ultrasound, serum thyroxine and TRAb, and clinical symptoms together informed the diagnoses. Ahead of any ophthalmopathy symptoms, the blood sample was obtained at the first diagnosis of hyperthyroidism. The TCR sequence derives from a woman in her forties with Graves' hyperthyroidism that later progressed to Graves' ophthalmopathy. The sequencing input was blood.

The CDR3 DNA sequence: TGTGCCTGGAGTTTGGCAACCTTTTATGGCTACACCTTC. Protein sequence: CAWSLATFYGYTF. This chain connects TRBV30 to TRBJ1-2; D remains unclear. V was cut by 2 bases and J by 5 bases, with 12 bases left in between. This CDR3 has 13 amino acids. Germline V CDR1 and CDR2: GTSNPN, SVGIG (reference sequence).